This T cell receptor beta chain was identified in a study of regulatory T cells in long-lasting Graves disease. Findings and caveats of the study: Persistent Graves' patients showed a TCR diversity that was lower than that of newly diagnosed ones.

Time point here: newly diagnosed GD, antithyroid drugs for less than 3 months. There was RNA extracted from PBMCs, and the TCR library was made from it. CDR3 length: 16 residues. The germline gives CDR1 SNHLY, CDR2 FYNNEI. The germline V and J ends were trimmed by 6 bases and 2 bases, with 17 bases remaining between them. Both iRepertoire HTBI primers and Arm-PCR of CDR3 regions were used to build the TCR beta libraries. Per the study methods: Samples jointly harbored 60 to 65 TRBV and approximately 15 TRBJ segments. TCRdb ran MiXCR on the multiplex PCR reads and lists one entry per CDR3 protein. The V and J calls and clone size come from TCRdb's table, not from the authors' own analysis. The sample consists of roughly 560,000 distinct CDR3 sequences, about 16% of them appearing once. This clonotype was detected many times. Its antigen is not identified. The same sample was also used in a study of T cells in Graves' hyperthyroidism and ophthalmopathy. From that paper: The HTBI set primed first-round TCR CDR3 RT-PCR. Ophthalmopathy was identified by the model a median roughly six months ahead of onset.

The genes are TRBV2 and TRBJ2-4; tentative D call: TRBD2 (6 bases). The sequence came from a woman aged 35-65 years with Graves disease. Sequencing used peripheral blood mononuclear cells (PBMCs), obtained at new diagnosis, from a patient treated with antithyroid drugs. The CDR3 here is CASSVRAGGTKNIQYF. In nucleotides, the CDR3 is TGTGCCAGCAGCGTTAGGGCGGGCGGGACCAAAAACATTCAGTACTTC.